This T cell receptor (beta chain) was captured by sequencing in a study of PD-1 blockade in classical Hodgkin lymphoma. Generated by immunoSEQ multiplex PCR, the TCRdb table keeps only in-frame clones and is missing some. The profile shows about 22,000 clones, less than 95% of them singletons. Unmatched junction bases numbered 11, after V lost 4 bases and J lost 6 bases. The CDR3 covers 15 residues. Germline V gene sequence: CDR1 SGHRS, CDR2 YFSETQ. Time point of the sample: newly diagnosed, previously untreated cHL patient sample. The receptor was derived from a human donor with classical Hodgkin lymphoma. This sequence joins TRBV5-1 and TRBJ1-2, with 8 bases fitting TRBD1. The sample comprised peripheral blood mononuclear cells (PBMCs). Here the CDR3 DNA reads TGCGCCAGCAGCCCCGGACAGGGCGTTTCGGATGGCTACACCTTC. This sequence encodes CASSPGQGVSDGYTF. Complete variable domain (other parts from reference TRBV5-1 and TRBJ1-2): KAGVTQTPRYLIKTRGQQVTLSCSPISGHRSVSWYQQTPGQGLQFLFEYFSETQRNKGNFPGRFSGRQFSNSRSEMNVSTLELGDSALYLCASSPGQGVSDGYTFGSGTRLTVV.